These T cell receptor beta chains were read from a single sample in a study of cytomegalovirus exposure and HLA in healthy donors. The table came from immunoSEQ multiplex PCR; TCRdb's copy has only in-frame clones and leaves some out. Of 120,000 or so clones listed, around 75% are singletons. Sequencing was done on a sample of PBMCs. These receptors all come from a woman between 45 and 60 years old in good health and CMV-seropositive. Both conserved end residues are part of each CDR3. A D gene is named only where the DNA matches it firmly. Rows may omit the clone size; those that give it use once, few, many or a size class.

NA,TRBV9,few,TRBJ1-1,TGTGCCAGCAGCGGAAAACAGGGACCGAACACTGAAGCTTTCTTT,CASSGKQGPNTEAFF
TRBD1,TRBV9,NA,TRBJ1-1,TGTGCCAGCAGCCCGGCGACAGGGGCTCACGGTGAAGCTTTCTTT,CASSPATGAHGEAFF
TRBD2,TRBV7-2,few,TRBJ2-5,TGTGCCAGCAGCGCCGGGACTAGCGGGAGGGTAGAGACCCAGTACTTC,CASSAGTSGRVETQYF
TRBD1,TRBV29-1,NA,TRBJ1-2,TGCAGCGCCACGGGGTGGTACAGGGGGCATGCTGAAGGCTACACCTTC,CSATGWYRGHAEGYTF
NA,TRBV5-6,few,TRBJ1-1,TGTGCCAGCAGCCATGGTGCAGGACAGACTGAAGCTTTCTTT,CASSHGAGQTEAFF
NA,TRBV30,NA,TRBJ1-3,TGTGCCTGGAGCACCGGAGGGAGTAACACCATATATTTT,CAWSTGGSNTIYF
TRBD1,TRBV5-4,NA,TRBJ2-2,TGTGCCAGCAGCTTGCAGGGACAGGGAAACACCGGGGAGCTGTTTTTT,CASSLQGQGNTGELFF
TRBD1,TRBV7-9,NA,TRBJ2-7,TGTGCCAGCGGGGGGACAGGGGGCTTCGAGCAGTACTTC,CASGGTGGFEQYF
TRBD1,TRBV5-1,NA,TRBJ2-2,TGCGCCAGCAGCTTGGTTGGACAGGGATCCGGGGAGCTGTTTTTT,CASSLVGQGSGELFF
TRBD1,TRBV4-2,NA,TRBJ1-2,TGTGCCAGCAGCAAGGGACAGGGGGGGTATGGCTACACCTTC,CASSKGQGGYGYTF
TRBD2,TRBV10-3,NA,TRBJ2-3,TGTGCCATCGGCCGAGAGCGGGGGGTTTTAGATACGCAGTATTTT,CAIGRERGVLDTQYF
NA,TRBV7-9,NA,TRBJ2-3,TGTGCCAGCAGCTTATACTCGGGGACAGATACGCAGTATTTT,CASSLYSGTDTQYF
NA,TRBV29-1,NA,TRBJ1-2,TGCAGCGTCGGGAGCGTCTATGGCTACACCTTC,CSVGSVYGYTF